Included here is one T cell receptor (beta chain) sequence, with context. Its antigen remains unknown. Then a second PCR, running roughly 7 to 11 cycles, was carried out with a sample-barcoded 5' primer and a J-beta primer mix. TCRdb reprocessed the 5' RACE reads with MiXCR, giving one entry per CDR3 protein. The table shows about 800,000 distinct CDR3 sequences, with around 25% occurring only once. This specimen comes from a study of blood T cells in healthy people across ages. This CDR3 comprises 14 residues. V was shortened by 3 bases and J by 3 bases, with 13 bases between the two germline ends. The germline CDR1 and CDR2 sequences are SQVTM and ANQGSEA. General study findings and limits: The long-lived group displayed more naive CD4+ cells, plus higher diversity, than the aged donors did.

The same sample was also studied in work on T cells of mothers and their children. That source adds: Over 5 children and their three healthy Caucasian mothers were the donors. From each mother came over 9 million TCR beta CDR3 reads, and from each child came a few million.

Sequenced: blood. This clonotype was sampled from a boy between 10 and 17 years old in good health. This sequence joins TRBV29-1 and TRBJ2-3; tentatively, D is TRBD1 (5 bases). The CDR3 DNA follows: TGCAGCGTTGATGGGGCTCCACATACAGATACGCAGTATTTT. It specifies CSVDGAPHTDTQYF.